This T cell receptor beta chain appears in the sequencing data of a study of T cell repertoires in cytomegalovirus infection. Looking at the study overall: Carrying CMV and the relevant HLA type showed in public TCR beta signatures. General study findings and limits: Based on cumulative public TCR beta family frequency, carriers of CMV plus the relevant HLA were identified. HLA-C-restricted TCR beta clonotypes specific for CMV led the ex vivo response.

TCRdb redid the calling of the reads with MiXCR, one entry per CDR3 protein. The repertoire consists of around 290,000 distinct CDR3 sequences, with more than 20% occurring once and the leading ten covering approximately 15%. In regard to this clonotype: The antigen remains unidentified.

The CDR3 has 14 residues. In germline, CDR1 is SGHTA, CDR2 FQGNSA. V gave up 1 base and J gave up 4 bases, with 10 bases separating them. The sequence derives from a human donor in good health (CMV status not recorded). Some clones in this sample may be carry-over from other donors' samples. Sequencing was carried out using PBMCs. The rearrangement links TRBV7-2 to TRBJ2-5; no firm D call. The CDR3 DNA reads as TGTGCCAGCAGCTTAGGGAGTCTCGGAGAGACCCAGTACTTC. Its protein is CASSLGSLGETQYF. The full variable domain, completed using reference TRBV7-2 and TRBJ2-5, is GAGVSQSPSNKVTEKGKDVELRCDPISGHTALYWYRQSLGQGLEFLIYFQGNSAPDKSGLPSDRFSAERTGGSVSTLTIQRTQQEDSAVYLCASSLGSLGETQYFGPGTRLLVL.